This T cell receptor (beta chain) was recorded in a study of cytomegalovirus exposure and HLA in healthy donors. Study-level results: According to a subsequent analysis, TCR clusters from the first cohort were inclined to appear together in the 120 validation repertoires.

Profiling relied on immunoSEQ multiplex PCR, and the TCRdb table lists in-frame clones only, not all of them. Of 200,000 or so clones listed, roughly 84% are singletons. The validation cohort, a group of 120 or so subjects, included the donors and was separate from the approximately 670-subject first cohort. This CDR3 spans 15 amino acids. Germline V CDR1 and CDR2: KGHSH, LQKENI. Trimming took 1 base from V and 4 from J, leaving 10 bases between them. The table lists this clone with a count of one. What it binds is unknown. Sequencing was performed on PBMCs. The clonotype originates from a man aged 18 to 30 in good health and CMV-seropositive. The rearrangement uses TRBV18 and TRBJ1-4; TRBD1 might be the D (5 bases). Here the CDR3 DNA reads TGTGCCAGCTCACCACGGGGGGTGGATAATGAAAAACTGTTTTTT. Encoded protein: CASSPRGVDNEKLFF.